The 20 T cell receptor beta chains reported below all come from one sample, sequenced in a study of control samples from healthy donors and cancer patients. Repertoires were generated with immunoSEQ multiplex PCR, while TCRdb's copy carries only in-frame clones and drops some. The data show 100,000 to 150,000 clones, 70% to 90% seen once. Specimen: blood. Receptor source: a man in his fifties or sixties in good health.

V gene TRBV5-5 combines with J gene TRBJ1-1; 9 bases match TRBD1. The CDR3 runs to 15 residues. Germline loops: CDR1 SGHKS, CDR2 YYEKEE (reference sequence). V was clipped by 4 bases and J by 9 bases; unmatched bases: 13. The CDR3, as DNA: TGTGCCAGCAGCCATATAACAGGGGGCGCGGACCAAGCTTTCTTT. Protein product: CASSHITGGADQAFF.

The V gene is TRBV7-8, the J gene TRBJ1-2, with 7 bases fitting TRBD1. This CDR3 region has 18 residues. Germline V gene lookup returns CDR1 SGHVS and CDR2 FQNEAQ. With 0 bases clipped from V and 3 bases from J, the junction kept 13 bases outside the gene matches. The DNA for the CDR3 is TGTGCCAGCAGCTTAGCGCGGGAGACAGGGCGGCTGGACTATGGCTACACCTTC. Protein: CASSLARETGRLDYGYTF.

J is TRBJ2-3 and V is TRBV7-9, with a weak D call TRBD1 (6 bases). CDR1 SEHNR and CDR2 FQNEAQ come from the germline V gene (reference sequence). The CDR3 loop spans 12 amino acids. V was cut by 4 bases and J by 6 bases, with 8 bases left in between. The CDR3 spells CASSWGPDTQYF. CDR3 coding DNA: TGTGCCAGCAGCTGGGGGCCTGATACGCAGTATTTT.

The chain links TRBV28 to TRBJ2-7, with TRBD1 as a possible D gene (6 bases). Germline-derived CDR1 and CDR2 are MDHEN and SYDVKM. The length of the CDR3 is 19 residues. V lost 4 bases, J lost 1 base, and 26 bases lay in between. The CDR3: CASSSPSQYLRDNSYEQYF. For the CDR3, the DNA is TGTGCCAGCAGTTCCCCGAGCCAATATCTGAGGGACAATTCCTACGAGCAGTACTTC.

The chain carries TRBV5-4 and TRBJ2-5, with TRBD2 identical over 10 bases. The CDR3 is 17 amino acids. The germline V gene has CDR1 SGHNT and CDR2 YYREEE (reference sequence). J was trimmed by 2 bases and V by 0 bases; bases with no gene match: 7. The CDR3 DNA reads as TGTGCCAGCAGCTTGGGGCTAGCGGGGGATTTACAAGAGACCCAGTACTTC. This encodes CASSLGLAGDLQETQYF.

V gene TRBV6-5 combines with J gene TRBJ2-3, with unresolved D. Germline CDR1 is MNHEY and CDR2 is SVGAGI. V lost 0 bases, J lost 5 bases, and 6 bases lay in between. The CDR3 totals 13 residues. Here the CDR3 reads CASSYSIEDTQYF. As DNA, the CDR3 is TGTGCCAGCAGTTACTCGATTGAAGATACGCAGTATTTT.

The CDR3 bases are TGCGCCAGCAGCTTGGATTGGCATCCTAACGAGCAGTACTTC. Protein: CASSLDWHPNEQYF. The rearrangement joins TRBV5-1 to TRBJ2-7; D is unclear. The CDR3 consists of 14 residues. Germline V lookup: CDR1 SGHRS, CDR2 YFSETQ. V lost 0 bases and J lost 5, with 12 bases in between.

The CDR3 reads CASSFGSRVNSPLHF. In DNA, the CDR3 is TGTGCCAGCAGCTTCGGGTCCAGGGTTAATTCACCCCTCCACTTT. The V call is TRBV11-2, the J call TRBJ1-6; D is perhaps TRBD1 (5 bases). V dropped 3 bases and J dropped 6 bases, with 12 bases sitting between them. In germline, CDR1 is SGHAT, CDR2 FQNNGV. CDR3 length: 15 amino acids.

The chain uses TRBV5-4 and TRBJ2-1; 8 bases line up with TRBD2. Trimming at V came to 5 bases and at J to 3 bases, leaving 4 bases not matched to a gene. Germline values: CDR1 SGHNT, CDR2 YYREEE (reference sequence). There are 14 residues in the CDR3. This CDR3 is CASSSLADYNEQFF. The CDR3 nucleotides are TGTGCCAGCAGTTCACTAGCGGACTACAATGAGCAGTTCTTC.

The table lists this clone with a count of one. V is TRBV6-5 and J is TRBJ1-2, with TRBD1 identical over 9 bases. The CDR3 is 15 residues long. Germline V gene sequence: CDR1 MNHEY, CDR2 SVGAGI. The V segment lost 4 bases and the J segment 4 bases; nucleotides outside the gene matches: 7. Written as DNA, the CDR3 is TGTGCCAGCAGTTCGGACAGGGGCCTGTCCTATGGCTACACCTTC. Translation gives CASSSDRGLSYGYTF.

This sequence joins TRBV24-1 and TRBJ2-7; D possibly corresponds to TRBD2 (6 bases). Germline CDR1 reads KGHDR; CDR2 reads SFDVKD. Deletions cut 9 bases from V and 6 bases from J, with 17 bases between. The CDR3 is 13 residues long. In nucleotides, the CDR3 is TGTGCCACCGCCGACGGGGGAGTGGGCGAGCAGTACTTC. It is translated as CATADGGVGEQYF.

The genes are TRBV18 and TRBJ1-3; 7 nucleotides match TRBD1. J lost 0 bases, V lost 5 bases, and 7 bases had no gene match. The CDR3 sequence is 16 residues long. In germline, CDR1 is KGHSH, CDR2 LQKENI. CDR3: CASSAGTDFSGNTIYF. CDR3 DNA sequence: TGTGCCAGCTCAGCCGGGACAGATTTCTCTGGAAACACCATATATTTT.

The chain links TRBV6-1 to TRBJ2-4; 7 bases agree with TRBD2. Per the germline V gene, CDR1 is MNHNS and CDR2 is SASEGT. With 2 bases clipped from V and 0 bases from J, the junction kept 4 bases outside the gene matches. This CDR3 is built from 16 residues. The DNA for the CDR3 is TGTGCCAGCAGTGAATCAGCGGGACTAGCCAAAAACATTCAGTACTTC. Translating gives CASSESAGLAKNIQYF.

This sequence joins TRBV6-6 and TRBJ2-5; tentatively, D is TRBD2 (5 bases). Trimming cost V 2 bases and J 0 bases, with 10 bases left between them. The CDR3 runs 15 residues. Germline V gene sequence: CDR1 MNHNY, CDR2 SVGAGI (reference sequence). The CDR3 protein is CASSYKRTNQETQYF. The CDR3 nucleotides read TGTGCCAGCAGTTACAAGCGGACCAACCAAGAGACCCAGTACTTC.

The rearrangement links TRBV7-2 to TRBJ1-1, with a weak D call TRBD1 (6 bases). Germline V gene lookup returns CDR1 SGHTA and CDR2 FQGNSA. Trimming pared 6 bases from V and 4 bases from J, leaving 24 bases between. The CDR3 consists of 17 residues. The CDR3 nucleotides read TGTGCCAGCAGTTCTAGTGGGGGGCGCTACGTCCCCACTGAAGCTTTCTTT. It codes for CASSSSGGRYVPTEAFF.

CDR3 nucleotides: TGTGCCAGCAGGTGGGCTCAAGACACCGGGGAGCTGTTTTTT. It specifies CASRWAQDTGELFF. This chain connects TRBV2 to TRBJ2-2; no definite D call. Germline V lookup: CDR1 SNHLY, CDR2 FYNNEI. With 6 bases removed from V and 3 bases from J, the gap between germline ends came to 11 bases. The CDR3 has 14 amino acids. The full variable domain, its missing parts supplied by reference TRBV2 and TRBJ2-2, is EPEVTQTPSHQVTQMGQEVILRCVPISNHLYFYWYRQILGQKVEFLVSFYNNEISEKSEIFDDQFSVERPDGSNFTLKIRSTKLEDSAMYFCASRWAQDTGELFFGEGSRLTVL.

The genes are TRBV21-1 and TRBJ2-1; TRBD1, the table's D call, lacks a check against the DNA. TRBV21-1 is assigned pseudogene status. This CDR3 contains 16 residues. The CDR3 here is CASSKGHRGRVNEQFF. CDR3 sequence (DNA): TGTGCCAGCAGCAAAGGTCACAGGGGAAGGGTCAATGAGCAGTTCTTC.

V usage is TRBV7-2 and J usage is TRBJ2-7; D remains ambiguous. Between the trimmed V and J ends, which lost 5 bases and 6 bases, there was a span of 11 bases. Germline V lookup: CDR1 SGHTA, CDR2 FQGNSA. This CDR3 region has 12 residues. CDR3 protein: CASSRTRLEQYF. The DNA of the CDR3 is TGTGCCAGCAGCCGGACCAGGCTCGAGCAGTACTTC.

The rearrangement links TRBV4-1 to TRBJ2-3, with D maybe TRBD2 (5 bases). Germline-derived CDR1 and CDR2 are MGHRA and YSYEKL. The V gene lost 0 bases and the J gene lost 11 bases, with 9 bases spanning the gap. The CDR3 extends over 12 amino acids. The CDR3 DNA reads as TGCGCCAGCAGCCAAGAACGGGGTTGGCAGTATTTT. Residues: CASSQERGWQYF.

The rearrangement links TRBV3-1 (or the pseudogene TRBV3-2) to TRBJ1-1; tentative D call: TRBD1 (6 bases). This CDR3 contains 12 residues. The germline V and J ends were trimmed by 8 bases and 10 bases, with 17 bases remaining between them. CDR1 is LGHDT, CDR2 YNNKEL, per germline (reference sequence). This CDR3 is CASHRVGSGAFF. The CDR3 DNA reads TGTGCCAGCCACAGGGTGGGTAGCGGAGCTTTCTTT.